The rows below give T cell receptor beta chains drawn from one sample of a study of blood T cell repertoires in COVID-19. Assay: immunoSEQ multiplex PCR; the TCRdb copy retains only in-frame clones and omits some. The data show fewer than 250,000 clones, about four fifths seen once. The sample was peripheral blood. Receptors were obtained from a woman older than 75 with acute or convalescent COVID-19. Both conserved end residues are part of each CDR3. Each record gives: J gene, D gene, V gene, clone size, CDR3 protein, CDR3 DNA. D genes are given only for firm matches. Clone size is stated in some rows and not others, as once, few, many or a class when expanded.

j_gene: TRBJ1-2; d_gene: -; v_gene: TRBV30; abundance: few; CDR3aa: CAWIMAPPPYGYTF; CDR3nt: TGTGCCTGGATAATGGCTCCGCCTCCCTATGGCTACACCTTC
j_gene: TRBJ2-2; d_gene: TRBD1; v_gene: TRBV6-4; abundance: -; CDR3aa: CASSSGQGTGELFF; CDR3nt: TGTGCCAGCAGTTCGGGACAGGGCACCGGGGAGCTGTTTTTT
j_gene: TRBJ1-1; d_gene: -; v_gene: TRBV9; abundance: once; CDR3aa: CASSAGRGGVTEAFF; CDR3nt: TGTGCCAGCAGCGCTGGGAGGGGGGGCGTAACTGAAGCTTTCTTT
j_gene: TRBJ2-5; d_gene: -; v_gene: TRBV6-2/TRBV6-3; abundance: -; CDR3aa: CASSYSSGAVSSYQETQYF; CDR3nt: TGTGCCAGCAGTTACTCGTCAGGGGCGGTTAGCAGCTACCAAGAGACCCAGTACTTC
j_gene: TRBJ2-2; d_gene: -; v_gene: TRBV28; abundance: -; CDR3aa: CASTLGSGHGELFF; CDR3nt: TGTGCCAGCACTTTAGGCTCAGGGCACGGGGAGCTGTTTTTT
j_gene: TRBJ1-4; d_gene: -; v_gene: TRBV4-2; abundance: -; CDR3aa: CASSQDLIGEKLFF; CDR3nt: TGTGCCAGCAGCCAAGATCTAATCGGGGAAAAACTGTTTTTT
j_gene: TRBJ1-1; d_gene: TRBD1; v_gene: TRBV19; abundance: -; CDR3aa: CASSIRQGARTEAFF; CDR3nt: TGTGCCAGTAGTATTCGACAGGGGGCGCGCACTGAAGCTTTCTTT
j_gene: TRBJ1-1; d_gene: TRBD1; v_gene: TRBV4-3; abundance: -; CDR3aa: CASSQETPGGEAFF; CDR3nt: TGCGCCAGCAGCCAAGAGACCCCAGGGGGTGAAGCTTTCTTT
j_gene: TRBJ1-1; d_gene: -; v_gene: TRBV14; abundance: few; CDR3aa: CASSYHLGGAEAFF; CDR3nt: TGTGCCAGCAGCTACCACCTGGGGGGTGCTGAAGCTTTCTTT
j_gene: TRBJ2-7; d_gene: TRBD2; v_gene: TRBV27; abundance: -; CDR3aa: CASSPWGGEYEQYF; CDR3nt: TGTGCCAGCAGTCCTTGGGGGGGTGAATACGAGCAGTACTTC
j_gene: TRBJ2-5; d_gene: TRBD1; v_gene: TRBV28; abundance: -; CDR3aa: CASSLAGGQETQYF; CDR3nt: TGTGCCAGCAGTTTAGCAGGGGGTCAAGAGACCCAGTACTTC
j_gene: TRBJ1-5; d_gene: TRBD1; v_gene: TRBV30; abundance: -; CDR3aa: CAWRSGTGGWQPQHF; CDR3nt: TGTGCCTGGAGGAGCGGGACAGGGGGTTGGCAGCCCCAGCATTTT
j_gene: TRBJ2-1; d_gene: TRBD2; v_gene: TRBV5-1; abundance: -; CDR3aa: CASSLGLAGGLSDEQFF; CDR3nt: TGCGCCAGCAGCTTGGGACTAGCGGGGGGATTGAGCGATGAGCAGTTCTTC
j_gene: TRBJ1-4; d_gene: -; v_gene: TRBV6-6; abundance: -; CDR3aa: CASRPGSGGNEKLFF; CDR3nt: TGTGCCAGCAGGCCCGGGTCCGGGGGTAATGAAAAACTGTTTTTT
j_gene: TRBJ2-7; d_gene: TRBD2; v_gene: TRBV6-1; abundance: -; CDR3aa: CASSDTLAAQYF; CDR3nt: TGTGCCAGCAGTGACACACTAGCGGCGCAGTACTTC
j_gene: TRBJ1-3; d_gene: TRBD1; v_gene: TRBV18; abundance: -; CDR3aa: CASSPPTGSGNTIYF; CDR3nt: TGTGCCAGCTCACCACCGACAGGGTCAGGAAACACCATATATTTT
j_gene: TRBJ1-4; d_gene: -; v_gene: TRBV7-7; abundance: -; CDR3aa: CASSQTVNEKLFF; CDR3nt: TGTGCTAGCAGCCAGACAGTAAATGAAAAACTGTTTTTT
j_gene: TRBJ2-2; d_gene: TRBD2; v_gene: TRBV28; abundance: -; CDR3aa: CASGFLLAGGDTGELFF; CDR3nt: TGTGCCAGCGGGTTCTTGTTAGCGGGAGGAGACACCGGGGAGCTGTTTTTT
j_gene: TRBJ2-7; d_gene: TRBD1; v_gene: TRBV7-2; abundance: -; CDR3aa: CASAVQGALTYEQYF; CDR3nt: TGTGCCAGCGCTGTACAGGGGGCCCTAACCTACGAGCAGTACTTC
j_gene: TRBJ1-1; d_gene: TRBD1; v_gene: TRBV6-2/TRBV6-3; abundance: -; CDR3aa: CASSYVRARLRTGNTEAFF; CDR3nt: TGTGCCAGCAGTTACGTACGCGCTCGGCTCCGGACAGGGAACACTGAAGCTTTCTTT
j_gene: TRBJ2-7; d_gene: TRBD2; v_gene: TRBV27; abundance: -; CDR3aa: CASSLKAGTSGSYEQYF; CDR3nt: TGTGCCAGCAGTTTAAAAGCCGGGACTAGCGGATCCTACGAGCAGTACTTC
j_gene: TRBJ2-7; d_gene: -; v_gene: TRBV11-3; abundance: -; CDR3aa: CASSLFGQSYEQYF; CDR3nt: TGTGCCAGCAGCTTATTTGGACAGTCCTACGAGCAGTACTTC
j_gene: TRBJ2-3; d_gene: TRBD1; v_gene: TRBV11-3; abundance: -; CDR3aa: CASSDRQGDTDTQYF; CDR3nt: TGTGCCAGCAGCGACCGACAGGGGGACACAGATACGCAGTATTTT
j_gene: TRBJ1-4; d_gene: TRBD1; v_gene: TRBV27; abundance: -; CDR3aa: CASRVQGAGEKLFF; CDR3nt: TGTGCCAGCAGAGTACAGGGGGCTGGTGAAAAACTGTTTTTT
j_gene: TRBJ1-5; d_gene: TRBD1; v_gene: TRBV6-2/TRBV6-3; abundance: -; CDR3aa: CASSAGTGGFQPQHF; CDR3nt: TGTGCCAGCAGTGCCGGGACAGGGGGTTTTCAGCCCCAGCATTTT
j_gene: TRBJ1-1; d_gene: -; v_gene: TRBV7-2; abundance: -; CDR3aa: CASSLEGVEVTEAFF; CDR3nt: TGTGCCAGCAGCTTAGAGGGGGTAGAAGTCACTGAAGCTTTCTTT
j_gene: TRBJ1-1; d_gene: TRBD1; v_gene: TRBV11-2; abundance: -; CDR3aa: CASSEQGGGTEAFF; CDR3nt: TGTGCCAGCAGCGAACAGGGGGGGGGCACTGAAGCTTTCTTT
j_gene: TRBJ2-2; d_gene: TRBD2; v_gene: TRBV2; abundance: -; CDR3aa: CASTGLAGNTGELFF; CDR3nt: TGTGCCAGCACTGGACTAGCGGGAAACACCGGGGAGCTGTTTTTT
j_gene: TRBJ1-1; d_gene: -; v_gene: TRBV7-9; abundance: -; CDR3aa: CASSLKGETEAFF; CDR3nt: TGTGCCAGCAGCTTGAAAGGGGAAACTGAAGCTTTCTTT
j_gene: TRBJ1-1; d_gene: -; v_gene: TRBV3-1/TRBV3-2; abundance: -; CDR3aa: CASSQDLGLIQLNTEAFF; CDR3nt: TGTGCCAGCAGCCAAGATCTAGGCCTTATCCAACTGAACACTGAAGCTTTCTTT
j_gene: TRBJ2-2; d_gene: TRBD2; v_gene: TRBV19; abundance: -; CDR3aa: CASRTGGSTGELFF; CDR3nt: TGTGCCAGTAGGACGGGGGGGAGCACCGGGGAGCTGTTTTTT
j_gene: TRBJ1-6; d_gene: -; v_gene: TRBV7-3; abundance: -; CDR3aa: CASSLRRDNSPLHF; CDR3nt: TGTGCCAGCAGCTTGAGACGGGATAATTCACCCCTCCACTTT
j_gene: TRBJ1-1; d_gene: -; v_gene: TRBV6-5; abundance: -; CDR3aa: CASRISGPGNTEAFF; CDR3nt: TGTGCCAGCAGGATTTCCGGCCCGGGGAACACTGAAGCTTTCTTT
j_gene: TRBJ2-1; d_gene: TRBD2; v_gene: TRBV5-1; abundance: -; CDR3aa: CASSTPPAGGPYEQFF; CDR3nt: TGCGCCAGCAGCACACCCCCAGCGGGGGGGCCTTATGAGCAGTTCTTC
j_gene: TRBJ2-7; d_gene: -; v_gene: TRBV5-1; abundance: few; CDR3aa: CASSLRPQDEQYF; CDR3nt: TGCGCCAGCAGCTTGCGTCCGCAGGACGAGCAGTACTTC
j_gene: TRBJ1-5; d_gene: TRBD1; v_gene: TRBV10-2; abundance: -; CDR3aa: CASSDKDRMSNQPQHF; CDR3nt: TGCGCCAGCAGTGATAAGGACAGGATGTCCAATCAGCCCCAGCATTTT
j_gene: TRBJ2-7; d_gene: TRBD1; v_gene: TRBV10-2; abundance: once; CDR3aa: CASSVPGGTYEQYF; CDR3nt: TGCGCCAGCAGTGTGCCAGGGGGAACCTACGAGCAGTACTTC
j_gene: TRBJ2-7; d_gene: -; v_gene: TRBV30; abundance: -; CDR3aa: CAWGWEATYEQYF; CDR3nt: TGTGCCTGGGGATGGGAGGCAACCTACGAGCAGTACTTC
j_gene: TRBJ1-6; d_gene: TRBD1; v_gene: TRBV27; abundance: once; CDR3aa: CASSLEQGAPNSPLHF; CDR3nt: TGTGCCAGCAGTTTAGAACAGGGGGCGCCTAATTCACCCCTCCACTTT
j_gene: TRBJ1-3; d_gene: -; v_gene: TRBV7-8; abundance: -; CDR3aa: CASSLDPGGNTIYF; CDR3nt: TGTGCCAGCAGCTTAGATCCGGGAGGAAACACCATATATTTT